This section outlines one T cell receptor (beta chain) sequence together with its context. It has no known antigen specificity. Base quality data are lacking; no much larger clone is found one base away. Uncultured naive and memory CD4+ T cell DNA received deep-resolution immunoSEQ TCR-beta sequencing. The authors processed their data as follows. Preprocessing removed nonproductive sequences and CDR3s not starting with C, not ending with F or W, or shorter than 7 amino acids. Cultured and uncultured naive and memory CD4+ repertoires were searched for CDR3s previously identified as spike- and CEF-reactive. Pairwise Levenshtein distance, computed with the stringdist R package after three terminal residues were trimmed from each end, was used as the measure of CDR3 homology. TCRdb took over this immuneACCESS table, retaining in-frame rearrangements with V and J assigned. Such tables are incomplete; in checked studies, under half of the missing clones stem from an unresolved V gene, and the remainder is unexplained. The V and J calls and the clone size are those of that table, but D and trimming were determined from the DNA. In all, the sample holds about 37,000 clones, and approximately 83% of those were seen once. The top ten constitute over 3% of the sample.

The sample originates from a study of CD4 T cells in relation to SARS-CoV-2 and coronaviruses (dated by TCRdb to the early 2020s). A note on the overall study: Across all 12 patients in the convalescent cohort, the median age was about 42 years, with a range of about 20 to 80 years. Expansion assays from other donors in the study were sequenced with a different, Illumina-based TCR-beta assay. The approximately twelve convalescent patients included 8 males and 4 females; two subjects were Hispanic. Using patient-derived lymphoblastoid cell lines, the shared crossreactive spike epitopes were mapped to their HLA restriction. The Adaptive Biotechnologies TCR-sequencing kit was used to sequence samples from a few pre-COVID donors and the naive versus memory experiments, whereas other data were Illumina-based. At the level of individual TCR clonotypes, the study evaluated whether memory CD4+ T cells crossreact between the spike proteins of SARS-CoV-2 and those of common cold coronaviruses.

Points the paper makes about the study in general: No donor contributed both pre-pandemic and post-infection samples, which limited tracing the source of pre-existing responses. Naive versus memory sequencing indicated the assay detects memory recall responses rather than primary responses primed during culture. About 60% of donors had memory CD4+ clonotypes that crossrecognized SARS-CoV-2 and at least one common cold coronavirus spike. Since the crossreactivity analysis centred on spike protein, crossreactivity against other viral proteins was not assessed. Compared with monoreactive clones, crossreactive clones had significantly weaker SARS-CoV-2-driven expansion, a result consistent with antigenic imprinting. The study was constrained by small numbers of patients and of tested TCRs.

Including cysteine and phenylalanine, the CDR3 has 15 amino acids. Left in the record is the CDR3 DNA by itself, 45 bases read in frame from the first base. Taken from the germline V gene, the CDR1 and CDR2 loops are SGHTA and FQGNSA. V is cut by 2 bases and J by 1 base, and the space between the germline ends is 11 bases. Naive and memory CD4+ T cells were separated from cryopreserved PBMCs through CD4 enrichment, which was followed by EasySep naive CD4+ T cell enrichment. Ficoll-Paque PLUS gradient centrifugation was used to isolate PBMCs from leukapheresis product or whole blood. PBMCs were either cryopreserved at -140°C or used fresh in the expansion assay. The QIAamp Micro DNA Kit was used to extract genomic DNA from the CD4+ T cells.

The V and J genes are TRBV7-2 and TRBJ1-1; TRBD1 is a weak D gene call, 5 bases matching. The receptor comes from an adult with COVID-19. The sample was memory CD4+ T cells from PBMCs. The sample's cell subset or site label, decoded: memory (non-naive) CD4+ T cells. CDR3 loop: CASSLYAGGNTEAFF. The DNA sequence follows: TGTGCCAGCAGCTTATACGCCGGGGGGAACACTGAAGCTTTCTTT.